This T cell receptor beta chain came from a study of T cell responses to AZD1222 COVID-19 vaccine (dated by TCRdb to about 2021). Regarding the study in general: TCR sequencing was performed for roughly 250 trial participants, of whom about 200 were given two doses of AZD1222 and 26 were given two doses of MenACWY control vaccine. Trial participants were enrolled by age into 18-55, 56-69 and 70-plus year subgroups, with roughly 160, 29 and 62 TCR-sequenced participants respectively.

The sample's time point label, decoded: baseline before first vaccination. What this sample's treatment or condition label stands for: meningococcal conjugate vaccine given as trial control. Vaccinee samples were obtained from the UK trials COV001 and COV002, which included a single-blind randomized controlled phase 2/3 trial of AZD1222 (ChAdOx1 nCoV-19) in healthy adults. For TCRbeta chain sequencing, PBMC samples from trial participants were taken at day 0 and at day 28 after the second dose. General study outcomes and caveats: The 56-69-year group was small, and its depth increase did not reach significance, likely because of low power. Participants were mostly white British and included more females than males, and it was suggested by the authors that clonal diversity may have been underestimated. Epitopes outside the regions mutated in the B.1.351 and B.1.1.7 variants were reportedly recognized by nearly half of the unique spike-specific TCRs. Conclusions about previously exposed vaccinees are limited, since just a handful of AZD1222 recipients were seropositive for SARS-CoV-2 at baseline. Vaccine-associated CD4 TCRs spanned the whole spike protein, with dominant responses in regions 160-218 and 743-854. A significant rise in spike-specific TCR breadth and depth was observed after two AZD1222 doses relative to day 0 and relative to MenACWY recipients. Because no day 14 peak-response samples were available, the repertoires could be characterized only after the peak T cell response.

A word on this clone: Its antigen is currently not known. The record has no base qualities; no much larger clone is one base away.

The CDR3 regions of human TCRbeta chains were subjected to immunosequencing. On the authors' methods: TCRs in the repertoires were matched against a reference library of SARS-CoV-2-specific TCRs that had been generated with the MIRA antigen-specificity platform. Breadth meant the fraction of unique TCRs that were SARS-CoV-2-associated, whereas depth meant the fraction of total T cells that were SARS-CoV-2-associated. Using the MIRA data, each spike-specific TCR was assigned both to the spike region to which the TCR was reactive and to a CD4 or CD8 class. Log10-transformed breadth and depth values were compared by one-way ANOVA with Sidak's multiple comparisons tests. This immuneACCESS table, as held by TCRdb, lists in-frame sequences with V and J called but not all clones. Of the missing ones, under half trace to an unresolved V gene in checked studies; the others have no known cause. D and trimming come from the DNA, and the V and J calls and clone size come from that table. This sample gives tens of thousands of clones in total; 91% of them show up just once. The top ten clones comprise around 5.2% of the sample.

CDR1 and CDR2, looked up from the germline V gene, are MNHEY and SVGAGI. Trimming at the junction amounts to 5 bases on V and 2 bases on J, and the germline ends lie 13 bases apart. Taken from cysteine to phenylalanine, the CDR3 has 15 residues. The sequence is cut down to CDR3 DNA, 45 bases in frame from base 1. Sequencing used peripheral blood, obtained on day 0 of MenACWY control vaccination. The TCR sequence derives from an adult in good health. This chain is built from TRBV6-5 and TRBJ1-3; TRBD1 is a weak D gene call, 5 bases matching. This receptor carries the CDR3 CASSPPGPTGNTIYF. The nucleotide sequence is TGTGCCAGCAGTCCCCCAGGGCCAACTGGAAACACCATATATTTT.